This record looks at one T cell receptor (beta chain) sequence and its context. Its specificity is unknown. In nominal health when sampled, donors likely had unrecorded immune exposures nonetheless. The data are from a study of cytomegalovirus exposure and HLA in healthy donors. The wider study: The study placed approximately 81% of its 398 genotyped donors in the Caucasian-associated ancestry cluster.

The study's findings and limits: Earlier analysis looked at TCR beta V segments, and most were productive about 87% or about 30% of the time.

Losses at the gene ends were 3 bases for V and 2 bases for J; bases not matched to a gene: 3. The CDR3 is made up of 15 amino acids. Germline CDR1 MRHNA, CDR2 SNTAGT. The PCR made use of 60 Vbeta and 13 Jbeta primers. Methods used by the authors: Around 11 million shared chains were among about 80 million unique TCR beta chains counted in a later analysis. The protocol was immunoSEQ multiplex PCR, while the TCRdb copy is restricted to in-frame clones and leaves out a portion. V, J and clone size are taken as reported in that table, and D and trimming were inferred from the DNA itself. The sample lists over 150,000 clones, 70% to 80% occurring once.

This TCR came from a woman aged 40-49 years in good health and CMV-seronegative. This chain joins TRBV6-4 and TRBJ1-3, with 8 bases aligning to TRBD1. The sequenced sample was PBMCs. CDR3 sequence (DNA): TGTGCCAGCAGTGAGACAGGGGACCCTGGAAACACCATATATTTT. Translated, it gives CASSETGDPGNTIYF.